Presented here are 10 T cell receptor beta chains from one specimen sequenced in a study of T cells after yellow fever vaccination. TCRdb re-analysed the 5' RACE reads in MiXCR, keeping a single row per CDR3 protein. The sample has 150,000 to 200,000 distinct CDR3 sequences, 6.5% to 8.5% seen once; the top ten hold approximately 2.4%. The sample consisted of CD4+ T cells sorted from PBMCs, taken roughly 5 days after the first yellow fever vaccination. The receptors were sampled from a young man who received the YFV17D yellow fever vaccine.

In this sample, this clonotype turned up many times. The rearrangement joins TRBV29-1 to TRBJ2-3; D possibly corresponds to TRBD1 (7 bases). This CDR3 comprises 14 residues. Trimming cost V 7 bases and J 3 bases, with 17 bases left between them. Germline V gene sequence: CDR1 SQVTM, CDR2 ANQGSEA. CDR3 in amino acids: CSAPGGGRTDTQYF. CDR3 coding DNA: TGCAGCGCCCCAGGGGGAGGACGGACAGATACGCAGTATTTT.

This clonotype came up many times. V gene TRBV29-1 combines with J gene TRBJ2-3; D remains unclear. The CDR3 loop spans 18 amino acids. Germline V lookup: CDR1 SQVTM, CDR2 ANQGSEA. V lost 0 bases and J 2 bases, leaving 21 bases between the germline ends. The CDR3 nucleotides read TGCAGCGTTGAAGATCGTCTTGGTCTGGCGGCCTACACAGATACGCAGTATTTT. Protein sequence: CSVEDRLGLAAYTDTQYF.

This clonotype was counted between two and nine times. This chain links TRBV30 with TRBJ2-1; 8 positions match TRBD2. This CDR3 region has 13 residues. CDR1 is GTSNPN, CDR2 SVGIG, per germline (reference sequence). V was pared by 5 bases and J by 8 bases, with 8 bases of the junction left unmatched. CDR3 sequence (DNA): TGTGCCTGGGGACGGCCGGGGGGGGATGAGCAGTTCTTC. Its protein is CAWGRPGGDEQFF. Full variable domain (outside the CDR3, taken from reference TRBV30 and TRBJ2-1): SQTIHQWPATLVQPVGSPLSLECTVEGTSNPNLYWYRQAAGRGLQLLFYSVGIGQISSEVPQNLSASRPQDRQFILSSKKLLLSDSGFYLCAWGRPGGDEQFFGPGTRLTVL.

This clonotype was seen repeatedly, ten times or more. This rearrangement joins TRBV12-5 to TRBJ1-1; D gene ambiguous. Germline V gene lookup returns CDR1 LGHNT and CDR2 FRNRAP. V lost 0 bases, J lost 6 bases, and 17 bases lay in between. The CDR3 runs to 16 residues. The CDR3 loop is CASGLVSTVKAPEAFF. In nucleotides, the CDR3 is TGTGCTAGTGGTTTGGTTTCGACGGTTAAAGCCCCTGAAGCTTTCTTT. Together with reference TRBV12-5 and TRBJ1-1, the CDR3 gives the full variable domain: DARVTQTPRHKVTEMGQEVTMRCQPILGHNTVFWYRQTMMQGLELLAYFRNRAPLDDSGMPKDRFSAEMPDATLATLKIQPSEPRDSAVYFCASGLVSTVKAPEAFFGQGTRLTVV.

This clonotype was seen at least ten times. The rearrangement uses TRBV10-3 and TRBJ1-2, with 8 bases fitting TRBD1. This CDR3 has 16 amino acids. CDR1 is ENHRY and CDR2 is SYGVKD in the germline V gene. V gave up 4 bases and J gave up 2 bases; unmatched junction bases: 9. The CDR3 spells CAISGYWTGTNYGYTF. In nucleotides, the CDR3 is TGTGCCATCAGTGGTTACTGGACAGGGACGAACTATGGCTACACCTTC.

This clonotype has at least ten counts. The chain is built from TRBV5-5 and TRBJ2-5; tentative D call: TRBD2 (6 bases). Germline assignment: CDR1 SGHKS and CDR2 YYEKEE (reference sequence). Trimming pared 4 bases from V and 1 base from J, leaving 20 bases between. There are 17 residues in the CDR3. CDR3 nucleotides: TGTGCCAGCAGCCCGATAGGGGAATTGACTAGCCAAGAGACCCAGTACTTC. The encoded protein is CASSPIGELTSQETQYF.

This clonotype was detected many times. The V call is TRBV5-1, the J call TRBJ1-4; a possible D gene is TRBD1 (5 bases). Trimming shortened V by 1 base and J by 6 bases, and 16 bases separated the two germline ends. Germline CDR1 and CDR2: SGHRS and YFSETQ. The CDR3 totals 16 residues. CDR3 nucleotides: TGCGCCAGCAGCTTGACCTTGACAGCAGGACATGAAAAACTGTTTTTT. Translating gives CASSLTLTAGHEKLFF.

The rearrangement joins TRBV7-2 to TRBJ2-7, with 10 nucleotides matching TRBD1. The CDR3 loop spans 16 amino acids. The V segment lost 5 bases and the J segment 2 bases; nucleotides outside the gene matches: 9. Germline V gives CDR1 SGHTA, CDR2 FQGNSA. This chain's CDR3 is CASSRTPGTGAYEQYV. DNA of the CDR3: TGTGCCAGCAGCCGCACACCCGGGACAGGGGCCTACGAGCAGTACGTC.

This clonotype was picked up many times. The chain recombines TRBV12-3 or TRBV12-4 with TRBJ2-5; D is undetermined. The CDR3 contains 13 residues. The V end was cut by 3 bases, the J end by 2 bases, with 7 bases between. The CDR3 region is CASSLHRQETQYF. The CDR3 nucleotides read TGTGCCAGCAGTTTGCACAGACAAGAGACCCAGTACTTC.

This chain uses TRBV18 with TRBJ2-3; TRBD1 might be the D (6 bases). The length of the CDR3 is 14 residues. V was shortened by 5 bases and J by 2 bases, with 11 bases between the two germline ends. Germline loops: CDR1 KGHSH, CDR2 LQKENI. Here the CDR3 DNA reads TGTGCCAGCTCAGGAGGACAGATCACAGATACGCAGTATTTT. Translating gives CASSGGQITDTQYF.